Included here is one T cell receptor (beta chain) sequence, with context. The target antigen is unknown. This sample is part of a study of cytomegalovirus exposure and HLA in healthy donors. The study, taken as a whole, reports: Fewer N-insertions (relative to the roughly 630-donor mean) were reportedly seen in an Asian-associated ancestry cluster in a later analysis. Earlier results showed most TCR beta V segments being productive about 90% or about 30% of the time. In presence/absence analyses, roughly uniform sequencing depth across donors was assumed. One cluster of highly shared sequence variants probably arose as a sequencing artifact.

The PCR made use of 60 Vbeta and 13 Jbeta primers. The assay was immunoSEQ multiplex PCR, and TCRdb's table has in-frame clones only and misses some. The table lists 180,000 or so clones, roughly 75% of them singletons. Germline CDR1 SGHTA, CDR2 FQGNSA. Trimming shortened V by 5 bases and J by 3 bases, and 15 bases separated the two germline ends. CDR3 size: 15 residues. The chain uses TRBV7-2 and TRBJ2-3; no definite D call. Sequencing was carried out using PBMCs. This receptor was identified in a woman in her thirties or forties in good health and CMV-seropositive. The CDR3 sequence is CASSPSPGRTDTQYF. CDR3 nucleotide sequence: TGTGCCAGCAGCCCATCCCCAGGCAGAACAGATACGCAGTATTTT.